A single sample gave rise to the 32 T cell receptor beta chains below, sequenced in a study of spatial heterogeneity in lung cancer. Study-level results: Tracking of tumor mutation counts was seen in expanded intratumoral alpha and beta TCR counts.

The time point was: sample taken at primary tumor resection. One entry per CDR3 protein, called by TCRdb with MiXCR from the 5' RACE reads. The sample lists about 2,800 distinct CDR3 sequences; around 54% were seen once. The antigens these receptors bind are not known. The specimen was lung tumor tissue, collected at surgery. All receptors come from a male donor with early-stage non-small cell lung cancer.

This clonotype was found a few times. This beta chain came through as a stray read in a library set up for alpha chains, and its size says little. The rearrangement uses TRBV10-2 and TRBJ2-2; D is possibly TRBD1 (6 bases). With 7 bases removed from V and 8 bases from J, the gap between germline ends came to 14 bases. This CDR3 has 13 residues. Germline CDR1 and CDR2: WSHSY and SAAADI. The CDR3 spells CASNLRGIGELFF. The CDR3 nucleotides read TGCGCCAGCAATCTCAGGGGAATAGGGGAGCTGTTTTTT.

As to this clonotype: This beta chain turned up in a library designed for alpha chains; as an off-target read, its abundance says little. The chain recombines TRBV5-1 with TRBJ2-2; D unclear. The CDR3 covers 13 residues. The germline V gene has CDR1 SGHRS and CDR2 YFSETQ. V lost 4 bases and J lost 5, with 9 bases in between. The DNA of the CDR3 is TGCGCCAGCAGCCAAAGTCGGACCGGGGAGCTGTTTTTT. It yields the protein CASSQSRTGELFF.

Regarding this clonotype: This beta chain is a stray read from a library made for alpha chains; its abundance is not meaningful. The chain combines TRBV25-1 with TRBJ1-4; D ambiguous. Germline V lookup: CDR1 MGHDK, CDR2 SYGVNS. The ends were cut back, 6 bases at V and 10 bases at J, with 12 bases in the middle. The CDR3 is 12 amino acids. The CDR3 DNA reads as TGTGCCAGCAGGGAAGAATCCGGAAAACTGTTTTTT. The encoded protein is CASREESGKLFF.

Comments on this clonotype: The library was built for alpha chains, so this beta chain is an off-target read and its size means little. The V and J genes are TRBV5-1 and TRBJ2-3; 7 bases align to TRBD2. Germline CDR1 reads SGHRS; CDR2 reads YFSETQ. V dropped 0 bases and J dropped 4; count of bases not matched to a gene: 8. CDR3 length: 16 residues. The CDR3 is CASSLGSGGGSDTQYF. CDR3 in DNA: TGCGCCAGCAGCTTGGGATCCGGGGGAGGGTCAGATACGCAGTATTTT.

As regards this clonotype: This beta chain is an off-target read within a library intended for alpha chains, so its frequency means little. The chain combines TRBV28 with TRBJ2-7; 8 bases align to TRBD2. The CDR3 is 14 residues long. Germline loops: CDR1 MDHEN, CDR2 SYDVKM. Trimming at V came to 2 bases and at J to 0 bases, leaving 0 bases not matched to a gene. CDR3 residues: CASSLAGGSYEQYF. CDR3 bases: TGTGCCAGCAGTTTAGCGGGGGGCTCCTACGAGCAGTACTTC. Based on the CDR3 plus reference TRBV28 and TRBJ2-7, the full variable domain is DVKVTQSSRYLVKRTGEKVFLECVQDMDHENMFWYRQDPGLGLRLIYFSYDVKMKEKGDIPEGYSVSREKKERFSLILESASTNQTSMYLCASSLAGGSYEQYFGPGTRLTVT.

Remarks on this clonotype: This beta chain is off target for a library built for alpha chains, so its abundance means little. The gene calls are TRBV6-4 and TRBJ2-6, with D perhaps TRBD1 (5 bases). The CDR3 length is 14 residues. V was clipped by 4 bases and J by 4 bases, with 8 bases between them. In germline, CDR1 is MRHNA, CDR2 SNTAGT. Written as DNA, the CDR3 is TGTGCCAGCAGTGCCCAGGGAGGGGCCAACGTCCTGACTTTC. Translating gives CASSAQGGANVLTF.

A few counts support this clonotype. The library was designed around alpha chains, so this beta chain is a stray read whose abundance carries little weight. The CDR3 coding sequence is TGTGCCAGCAGCGTAAAAGCAGGGTTAAGATCACCCCTCCACTTT. Translation gives CASSVKAGLRSPLHF. The chain uses TRBV9 and TRBJ1-6; TRBD1 is a possible D gene (5 bases). The CDR3 runs to 15 residues. Trimming removed 1 base at V and 10 bases at J, with 15 bases between. Germline loops: CDR1 SGDLS, CDR2 YYNGEE. The variable domain in full, completed from reference TRBV9 and TRBJ1-6, reads DSGVTQTPKHLITATGQRVTLRCSPRSGDLSVYWYQQSLDQGLQFLIQYYNGEERAKGNILERFSAQQFPDLHSELNLSSLELGDSALYFCASSVKAGLRSPLHFGNGTRLTVT.

Points on this clonotype: In a library made to pick up alpha chains, this beta chain is a stray read with a size that means little. Here the CDR3 reads CASSMGDSGAYEQYF. CDR3 coding DNA: TGTGCCAGCAGCATGGGTGACAGCGGAGCCTACGAGCAGTACTTC. The chain carries TRBV5-8 and TRBJ2-7, with D tentatively TRBD1 or TRBD2 (5 bases each). Trimming removed 4 bases from V and 2 bases from J, with 16 bases in between. Germline lookup yields CDR1 SGHTS and CDR2 YDEGEE. The CDR3 runs to 15 residues.

This clonotype ranks as medium-sized. This beta chain was picked up by a library intended for alpha chains and is off target, so its count carries little meaning. The CDR3 spells CASMIQGAGNTIYF. CDR3 bases: TGTGCCAGCATGATACAGGGTGCTGGAAACACCATATATTTT. The rearrangement links TRBV2 to TRBJ1-3, with TRBD1 as a possible D gene (6 bases). V lost 7 bases, J lost 2 bases, and 12 bases lay in between. From germline, CDR1 is SNHLY and CDR2 FYNNEI. There are 14 residues in the CDR3.

This clonotype was counted between two and nine times. The library was built for alpha chains, so this beta chain is an off-target read and its size means little. The chain couples TRBV6-2 or TRBV6-3 to TRBJ2-7, with TRBD1 matching 7 bases. Germline V gene sequence: CDR1 MNHEY, CDR2 SVGEGT. V was clipped by 4 bases and J by 2 bases; unmatched bases: 11. The CDR3 loop spans 16 amino acids. The CDR3 region is CASSSTPATGTYEQYF. The CDR3 coding sequence is TGTGCCAGCAGTTCAACTCCCGCGACAGGGACCTACGAGCAGTACTTC.

This clonotype was detected only a few times. Little can be read into the size of this beta chain, an off-target read in a library designed for alpha chains. The CDR3 DNA reads TGTGCCAGCAGCTTCAGCTCCTATAATTCACCCCTCCACTTT. This translates into CASSFSSYNSPLHF. The rearrangement uses TRBV11-3 and TRBJ1-6; D remains ambiguous. Germline V gene lookup returns CDR1 SGHNT and CDR2 YENEEA. This CDR3 comprises 14 residues. The V gene lost 3 bases and the J gene lost 0 bases, with 3 bases spanning the gap. The full variable domain, rest sourced from reference TRBV11-3 and TRBJ1-6, is EAGVVQSPRYKIIEKKQPVAFWCNPISGHNTLYWYLQNLGQGPELLIRYENEEAVDDSQLPKDRFSAERLKGVDSTLKIQPAELGDSAVYLCASSFSSYNSPLHFGNGTRLTVT.

Points on this clonotype: As an off-target read in a library built for alpha chains, this beta chain has a frequency of little significance. The rearrangement links TRBV20-1 to TRBJ2-1; D not resolved. V was shortened by 0 bases and J by 5 bases, with 20 bases between the two germline ends. Germline loops: CDR1 DFQATT, CDR2 SNEGSKA (reference sequence). This CDR3 has 17 residues. The DNA of the CDR3 is TGCAGTGCTAGAGAGGGGATAAAAATCCGTGCGCACAATGAGCAGTTCTTC. Its translation: CSAREGIKIRAHNEQFF.

This clonotype counts as medium-sized (0.01 to 0.1%). This beta chain came through as a stray read in a library set up for alpha chains, and its size says little. This rearrangement joins TRBV7-2 to TRBJ2-3, with 9 bases fitting TRBD1. The CDR3 extends over 13 amino acids. J gave up 7 bases and V 4 bases, and 3 bases lay outside the gene matches. CDR1 is SGHTA, CDR2 FQGNSA, per germline. The chain's CDR3 is CASSSDRGNTQYF. DNA of the CDR3: TGTGCCAGCAGCTCGGACAGGGGAAATACGCAGTATTTT.

As for this clonotype: This beta chain lies outside the target of a library built for alpha chains; its clone size means little. The genes are TRBV5-1 and TRBJ2-1, with D perhaps matching TRBD1 (6 bases). V was shortened by 4 bases and J by 7 bases, with 18 bases between the two germline ends. Germline lookup yields CDR1 SGHRS and CDR2 YFSETQ. This CDR3 spans 15 amino acids. The chain's CDR3 is CASSPGTGNGNEQFF. The CDR3 nucleotides are TGCGCCAGCAGCCCTGGAACAGGGAATGGGAATGAGCAGTTCTTC.

As for this clonotype: Because the library targeted alpha chains, this beta chain is an off-target read whose size means little. This sequence joins TRBV9 and TRBJ2-7; 13 bases agree with TRBD2. The CDR3 is made up of 16 amino acids. Trimming at V came to 0 bases and at J to 5 bases, leaving 5 bases not matched to a gene. CDR1 and CDR2 (germline): SGDLS, YYNGEE. CDR3 protein: CASSVGTSGRANEQYF. For the CDR3, the DNA is TGTGCCAGCAGCGTAGGCACTAGCGGGAGGGCCAACGAGCAGTACTTC.

As regards this clonotype: With the library built for alpha chains, this beta chain is off target and its frequency is not meaningful. J is TRBJ1-1 and V is TRBV12-3 or TRBV12-4; D may be TRBD1 (5 bases). Trimming shortened V by 6 bases and J by 2 bases, and 13 bases separated the two germline ends. The CDR3 runs to 14 residues. CDR3 protein: CASRPDTLNTEAFF. In DNA, the CDR3 is TGTGCCAGCAGGCCGGACACCCTCAACACTGAAGCTTTCTTT.

With respect to this clonotype: For a library built for alpha chains, this beta chain is a stray read; little rests on its size. The chain employs TRBV4-1 and TRBJ2-5; D not certain. CDR1 MGHRA and CDR2 YSYEKL come from the germline V gene. The CDR3 sequence is 16 residues long. V was shortened by 3 bases and J by 0 bases, with 14 bases between the two germline ends. CDR3 bases: TGCGCCAGCAGCCACTACGAAAACAGTTACCAAGAGACCCAGTACTTC. Translated, it gives CASSHYENSYQETQYF.

For this clonotype: Being off target in a library aimed at alpha chains, this beta chain has a size of little meaning. V usage is TRBV6-5 and J usage is TRBJ1-3, with unresolved D. Trimming left V 4 bases short and J 3 bases short, with 13 bases between. The germline gives CDR1 MNHEY, CDR2 SVGAGI. This CDR3 has 15 residues. The CDR3 loop is CASSSRLVGGNTIYF. In nucleotides, the CDR3 is TGTGCCAGCAGTTCTAGGCTGGTCGGTGGAAACACCATATATTTT.

Notes on this clonotype: This beta chain represents an off-target read in a library built for alpha chains; its size is of limited meaning. V is TRBV6-2 or TRBV6-3 and J is TRBJ1-1, with TRBD1 as a possible D gene (6 bases). Trimming pared 7 bases from V and 1 base from J, leaving 19 bases between. CDR1 MNHEY and CDR2 SVGEGT come from the germline V gene. There are 16 residues in the CDR3. The CDR3 coding sequence is TGTGCCAGCAACACACAGGGATTCCCCGCGAACACTGAAGCTTTCTTT. This codes for CASNTQGFPANTEAFF.

Relative to its sample, this clonotype is medium-sized. As an off-target read in a library built for alpha chains, this beta chain has a frequency of little significance. V and J are TRBV12-3 or TRBV12-4 and TRBJ1-1; TRBD1 matches 9 bases. V shed 5 bases and J 5 bases; nucleotides not matched to a gene: 9. The CDR3 contains 15 residues. The CDR3 nucleotides are TGTGCCAGCAGTCCGCGACAGGGGGTTTTGACTGAAGCTTTCTTT. Its translation is CASSPRQGVLTEAFF.

By its share, this clonotype is medium-sized. Because the library targeted alpha chains, this beta chain is an off-target read whose size means little. The CDR3 coding sequence is TGTGCCAGCAGCTTAGACAGCACAGATACGCAGTATTTT. Protein: CASSLDSTDTQYF. The chain carries TRBV7-2 and TRBJ2-3; D not resolved. The CDR3 is 13 residues long. Trimming cost V 1 base and J 0 bases, with 2 bases left between them. CDR1 SGHTA and CDR2 FQGNSA come from the germline V gene.

As concerns this clonotype: This beta chain is a stray read from a library made for alpha chains; its abundance is not meaningful. CDR3 region: CSASRGEGGTGELFF. The CDR3 bases are TGCAGTGCTAGTCGCGGGGAAGGGGGTACCGGGGAGCTGTTTTTT. V and J are TRBV20-1 and TRBJ2-2; D may match TRBD1 or TRBD2 (6 bases each). The germline CDR1 and CDR2 sequences are DFQATT and SNEGSKA (reference sequence). Trimming stripped 3 bases from V and 5 bases from J, with 16 bases between. The CDR3 consists of 15 residues.

Of note for this clonotype: Being off target in a library aimed at alpha chains, this beta chain has a size of little meaning. The chain uses TRBV20-1 and TRBJ2-7; 7 bases are a match to TRBD1. CDR3 length: 15 amino acids. The V gene end was trimmed by 2 bases and the J gene end by 2 bases; junction bases not matched to a gene: 9. CDR1 and CDR2 from the germline V gene are DFQATT and SNEGSKA (reference sequence). DNA for the CDR3: TGCAGTGCTAGACATGGACAGGTCCTAACCTACGAGCAGTACTTC. It encodes CSARHGQVLTYEQYF.

Of note for this clonotype: The library was built for alpha chains, so this beta chain is an off-target read and its size means little. The chain employs TRBV12-3 or TRBV12-4 and TRBJ1-1; weak D call: TRBD1 (5 bases). This CDR3 has 13 residues. V shed 6 bases and J shed 7 bases, with 15 bases lying between them. The DNA for the CDR3 is TGTGCCAGCAGGGGACCGGGCCCTAGTGAAGCTTTCTTT. It is translated as CASRGPGPSEAFF.

The sample holds a few counts of this clonotype. Since the library was made to target alpha chains, this beta chain is a stray read and its abundance is not meaningful. The V and J genes are TRBV20-1 and TRBJ2-5; tentative D call: TRBD2 (5 bases). Germline CDR1 is DFQATT and CDR2 is SNEGSKA (reference sequence). This CDR3 is 16 amino acids long. The V and J ends lost 0 bases and 4 bases respectively, with 18 bases between them. CDR3 amino acids: CSARDSAGSEVETQYF. In DNA, the CDR3 is TGCAGTGCTAGAGATTCGGCTGGCTCGGAGGTAGAGACCCAGTACTTC.

This clonotype is labeled medium-sized (0.01 to 0.1%). Since the library was made to target alpha chains, this beta chain is a stray read and its abundance is not meaningful. This chain joins TRBV6-5 and TRBJ1-6; D might be TRBD1 (6 bases). Trimming took 2 bases from V and 7 from J, leaving 15 bases between them. The germline V gene has CDR1 MNHEY and CDR2 SVGAGI. The CDR3 has 16 amino acids. CDR3 region: CASSYPRGGENSPLHF. CDR3 sequence (DNA): TGTGCCAGCAGTTACCCCCGCGGGGGCGAGAATTCACCCCTCCACTTT.

With respect to this clonotype: A library prepared for alpha chains yielded this beta chain as an off-target read; its size is of little meaning. V and J are TRBV24-1 and TRBJ2-1; a possible D gene is TRBD1 (5 bases). The V gene's germline CDR1 is KGHDR and CDR2 SFDVKD. The CDR3 consists of 13 residues. Trimming took 1 base from V and 12 from J, leaving 12 bases between them. Written as DNA, the CDR3 is TGTGCCACCAGTGATTTTGTGGAAACAGGGCAGTTCTTC. Amino acids: CATSDFVETGQFF.

In this sample, this clonotype turned up a few times. The library was prepared for alpha chains; this beta chain is a stray read, so its frequency means little. The chain recombines TRBV11-2 with TRBJ2-3; D is uncertain. From germline, CDR1 is SGHAT and CDR2 FQNNGV. With 4 bases removed from V and 6 bases from J, the gap between germline ends came to 11 bases. The CDR3 contains 13 residues. CDR3 loop: CASSSLRTDTQYF. The CDR3 coding sequence is TGTGCCAGCAGCTCGCTACGAACCGATACGCAGTATTTT. Supplemented by reference TRBV11-2 and TRBJ2-3, the full variable domain reads EAGVAQSPRYKIIEKRQSVAFWCNPISGHATLYWYQQILGQGPKLLIQFQNNGVVDDSQLPKDRFSAERLKGVDSTLKIQPAKLEDSAVYLCASSSLRTDTQYFGPGTRLTVL.

A word on this clonotype: Since the library was made to target alpha chains, this beta chain is a stray read and its abundance is not meaningful. This sequence joins TRBV10-3 and TRBJ2-1; the match to TRBD1 covers 10 bases. Losses at the gene ends were 6 bases for V and 5 bases for J; bases not matched to a gene: 7. Germline CDR1 and CDR2: ENHRY and SYGVKD. The CDR3 runs 15 residues. The CDR3 nucleotides read TGTGCCATCAGCCGAGACAGGGGGCGAAACAATGAGCAGTTCTTC. This gives the protein CAISRDRGRNNEQFF.

This clonotype was observed a handful of times. This beta chain appears as a stray read in a library generated for alpha chains; its size is not informative. The rearrangement uses TRBV9 and TRBJ2-5, with no clear D. This CDR3 spans 13 amino acids. Trimming removed 2 bases from V and 2 bases from J, with 7 bases in between. Germline V gene data show CDR1 as SGDLS and CDR2 as YYNGEE. This CDR3 is CASSVGRQETQYF. The CDR3 DNA is TGTGCCAGCAGCGTCGGCAGACAAGAGACCCAGTACTTC. The complete variable domain, with remaining parts taken from reference TRBV9 and TRBJ2-5, reads DSGVTQTPKHLITATGQRVTLRCSPRSGDLSVYWYQQSLDQGLQFLIQYYNGEERAKGNILERFSAQQFPDLHSELNLSSLELGDSALYFCASSVGRQETQYFGPGTRLLVL.

This clonotype was seen a few times. This beta chain appears as a stray read in a library generated for alpha chains; its size is not informative. The chain recombines TRBV20-1 with TRBJ2-7; perhaps TRBD1 as D (5 bases). Between the trimmed V and J ends, which lost 2 bases and 5 bases, there was a span of 10 bases. This CDR3 spans 12 amino acids. The V gene's germline CDR1 is DFQATT and CDR2 SNEGSKA (reference sequence). CDR3 DNA: TGCAGTGCTAGACAGGGATTCAACGAGCAGTACTTC. It translates to CSARQGFNEQYF.

This clonotype turned up a few times. This beta chain was picked up by a library intended for alpha chains and is off target, so its count carries little meaning. The chain employs TRBV25-1 and TRBJ1-2; 7 bases map to TRBD1. The V gene end was trimmed by 4 bases and the J gene end by 8 bases; junction bases not matched to a gene: 7. The germline gives CDR1 MGHDK, CDR2 SYGVNS. This CDR3 comprises 13 residues. CDR3 amino acids: CASSATGMSGYTF. The DNA of the CDR3 is TGTGCCAGCAGTGCGACAGGGATGAGCGGCTACACCTTC.